A selection of T cell receptor beta chains follows, all from one sample in a study of T cells in placental villitis. Some clones are missing from TCRdb's copy, which holds only in-frame ones; the method was immunoSEQ multiplex PCR. This table holds about 5,900 clones, 78% found once. The sample comprised placental tissue containing maternal and fetal cells. The receptors here all came from a human patient with infectious villitis; the placental T cells may come from both mother and fetus. Each CDR3 is given with its conserved first and last residue. The D gene is left open where the match is weak. Not every row has a clone size; where given, it reads once, few, many or a size class.

-	-	TRBV6-6	CASSYRRDGPLHF
-	-	TRBV20-1	CSASTTDSNQPQHF
once	TRBD1	TRBV6-5	CASSRRTGMNTEAFF
-	TRBD1	TRBV10-3	CAISDVTGGNTGELFF
few	-	TRBV28	CASNLGGAKGKPQHF
-	-	TRBV27	CASSLTGFSPDEQFF
-	-	TRBV18	CASSPTGDEQYF
-	-	TRBV5-5	CATSGTFSSYNEQFF
once	-	TRBV3-1/TRBV3-2	CASSHFNTGELFF
-	-	TRBV13	CASPTTGFYSYEQYF
-	-	TRBV27	CASSLTPSGNTIYF
-	TRBD1	TRBV4-3	CASSQDVGQGYEQYF
-	-	TRBV19	CASRPGRNLDTDTQYF
few	-	TRBV5-1	CASSLRGPSTDTQYF
-	-	TRBV6-5	CASSIGAYGYTF